Each of the 20 T cell receptor beta chains below was sequenced from the same sample in a study of cytomegalovirus exposure and HLA in healthy donors. PCR was performed using 60 Vbeta and 13 Jbeta primers. The data were produced by immunoSEQ multiplex PCR, yet TCRdb's version contains in-frame clones alone and is incomplete. This table has some 98,000 clones, around four fifths appearing once. The specimen sequenced was PBMCs. The source of these receptors is a man aged 35 to 55 in good health and CMV-seronegative.

V is TRBV10-3 and J is TRBJ2-5; D uncertain. The CDR3 has 14 residues. The germline V and J ends were trimmed by 5 bases and 0 bases, with 10 bases remaining between them. CDR1 and CDR2 (germline): ENHRY, SYGVKD. This CDR3 reads CAISSEPNQETQYF. CDR3 bases: TGTGCCATCAGTTCGGAGCCGAACCAAGAGACCCAGTACTTC.

The V and J genes are TRBV2 and TRBJ2-6; 11 nucleotides align to TRBD1. Germline CDR1 reads SNHLY; CDR2 reads FYNNEI. This CDR3 contains 18 residues. Trimming cost V 5 bases and J 2 bases; bases outside gene matches: 8. The CDR3 nucleotides read TGTGCCAGCAGTTCGACGTGGACAGGGGGCGCTGGGGCCAACGTCCTGACTTTC. This gives the protein CASSSTWTGGAGANVLTF.

The chain is built from TRBV7-9 and TRBJ2-2, with 7 bases identical to TRBD1. Germline CDR1 SEHNR, CDR2 FQNEAQ (reference sequence). The CDR3 has 16 amino acids. CDR3: CPDSLITGVSTGELFF. DNA for the CDR3: TGTCCTGACAGCTTGATAACAGGGGTTTCCACCGGGGAGCTGTTTTTT. Filled out from reference TRBV7-9 and TRBJ2-2, the complete variable domain reads DTGVSQNPRHKITKRGQNVTFRCDPISEHNRLYWYRQTLGQGPEFLTYFQNEAQLEKSRLLSDRFSAERPKGSFSTLEIQRTEQGDSAMYLCPDSLITGVSTGELFFGEGSRLTVL.

V gene TRBV19 combines with J gene TRBJ1-4; D is unclear. Germline assignment: CDR1 LNHDA and CDR2 SQIVND (reference sequence). V was shortened by 5 bases and J by 3 bases, with 10 bases between the two germline ends. The CDR3 is made up of 14 amino acids. DNA of the CDR3: TGTGCCAGTAGTTGGGCAGCCCCTAATGAAAAACTGTTTTTT. Amino acids: CASSWAAPNEKLFF. The variable domain in full, with the rest retrieved from reference TRBV19 and TRBJ1-4, is DGGITQSPKYLFRKEGQNVTLSCEQNLNHDAMYWYRQDPGQGLRLIYYSQIVNDFQKGDIAEGYSVSREKKESFPLTVTSAQKNPTAFYLCASSWAAPNEKLFFGSGTQLSVL.

This chain uses TRBV6-5 with TRBJ1-1, with D perhaps TRBD1 (6 bases). This CDR3 contains 15 residues. Trimming pared 6 bases from V and 4 bases from J, leaving 18 bases between. Per the germline V gene, CDR1 is MNHEY and CDR2 is SVGAGI. This CDR3 is CASRRRGQYSTEAFF. The CDR3 coding sequence is TGTGCCAGCAGGCGCCGAGGACAGTATTCCACTGAAGCTTTCTTT.

Points on this clone: A junction boundary mismatches the germline segment, possibly from a read error. The chain combines TRBV18 with TRBJ2-2, with 10 nucleotides matching TRBD1. The CDR3 extends over 17 amino acids. CDR1 and CDR2 from the germline V gene are KGHSH and LQKENI. The CDR3 spells CANPPTPGQGNIGELFF. As DNA, the CDR3 is TGTGCCAACCCTCCCACCCCGGGACAGGGGAACATCGGGGAGCTGTTTTTT.

This clone was seen more than once but under ten times. The rearrangement links TRBV5-4 to TRBJ2-7; 10 nucleotides line up with TRBD1. Germline V gene data show CDR1 as SGHNT and CDR2 as YYREEE (reference sequence). CDR3 length: 15 residues. With 3 bases clipped from V and 5 bases from J, the junction kept 8 bases outside the gene matches. The DNA for the CDR3 is TGTGCCAGCAGCTCCCGGGACAGGGGTGCCCACGAGCAGTACTTC. Protein: CASSSRDRGAHEQYF.

This chain uses TRBV27 with TRBJ1-1; maybe TRBD1 (5 bases). The length of the CDR3 is 15 residues. The V gene lost 5 bases and the J gene lost 3 bases, with 16 bases spanning the gap. Germline V CDR1 and CDR2: MNHEY, SMNVEV (reference sequence). The CDR3 nucleotides read TGTGCCAGCAGTGTAGATCCATCGGGGGACACTGAAGCTTTCTTT. It encodes CASSVDPSGDTEAFF.

The rearrangement links TRBV6-5 to TRBJ1-4, with 11 bases identical to TRBD1. The germline CDR1 and CDR2 sequences are MNHEY and SVGAGI. The CDR3 sequence is 15 residues long. Germline trimming cut 8 bases from V and 7 bases from J; bases unmatched to any gene: 9. The CDR3 spells CASRPPGQGAEKLFF. CDR3 DNA sequence: TGTGCCAGCCGACCTCCCGGACAGGGGGCTGAAAAACTGTTTTTT.

The chain combines TRBV19 with TRBJ1-1; D may be TRBD1 (6 bases). The V and J ends lost 5 bases and 0 bases respectively, with 10 bases between them. The CDR3 covers 14 residues. Germline CDR1 is LNHDA and CDR2 is SQIVND (reference sequence). CDR3 amino acids: CASSFGGMNTEAFF. The CDR3 region has the DNA TGTGCCAGTAGTTTTGGGGGCATGAACACTGAAGCTTTCTTT. Full variable domain (outside the CDR3, taken from reference TRBV19 and TRBJ1-1): DGGITQSPKYLFRKEGQNVTLSCEQNLNHDAMYWYRQDPGQGLRLIYYSQIVNDFQKGDIAEGYSVSREKKESFPLTVTSAQKNPTAFYLCASSFGGMNTEAFFGQGTRLTVV.

This chain joins TRBV2 and TRBJ2-7; D might be TRBD1 (6 bases). The CDR3 is made up of 15 amino acids. Germline CDR1 is SNHLY and CDR2 is FYNNEI. V was clipped by 6 bases and J by 0 bases, with 15 bases between them. Here the CDR3 DNA reads TGTGCCAGCAGGACCGGGACATCCAGCTCCTACGAGCAGTACTTC. This encodes CASRTGTSSSYEQYF.

This chain connects TRBV18 to TRBJ2-1; TRBD2 matches at 12 bases. The V gene end was trimmed by 8 bases and the J gene end by 3 bases; junction bases not matched to a gene: 11. Germline lookup yields CDR1 KGHSH and CDR2 LQKENI. The CDR3 contains 17 residues. CDR3 protein: CASRTQGLAGLYNEQFF. As DNA, the CDR3 is TGTGCCAGCAGAACCCAAGGACTAGCGGGGCTCTACAATGAGCAGTTCTTC.

The chain combines TRBV9 with TRBJ2-3, with a weak D call TRBD1 (5 bases). Germline lookup yields CDR1 SGDLS and CDR2 YYNGEE. V was clipped by 3 bases and J by 2 bases, with 7 bases between them. The CDR3 consists of 13 residues. The CDR3 region is CASSEDNTDTQYF. As DNA, the CDR3 is TGTGCCAGCAGCGAGGACAACACAGATACGCAGTATTTT.

The chain employs TRBV6-1 and TRBJ2-1; D call uncertain. Germline values: CDR1 MNHNS, CDR2 SASEGT. Trimming took 4 bases from V and 1 from J, leaving 5 bases between them. The CDR3 has 13 amino acids. CDR3 DNA: TGTGCCAGCAGTGTACGGTCCTACAATGAGCAGTTCTTC. Its protein product is CASSVRSYNEQFF.

This sequence joins TRBV7-8 and TRBJ2-6; possible D gene TRBD1, 5 bases. The length of the CDR3 is 15 residues. The germline V gene encodes CDR1 SGHVS and CDR2 FQNEAQ. V lost 2 bases and J 4 bases, leaving 9 bases between the germline ends. CDR3: CASSLQGVGANVLTF. CDR3 sequence (DNA): TGTGCCAGCAGCTTACAAGGGGTCGGGGCCAACGTCCTGACTTTC.

V and J are TRBV30 and TRBJ2-5; weak D call: TRBD2 (6 bases). The DNA end favors TRBJ2-7, so the J call may be wrong. The germline V gene has CDR1 GTSNPN and CDR2 SVGIG (reference sequence). There are 17 residues in the CDR3. The CDR3, as DNA: TGTGCCTGGAGTACCCAATTAGGGGCGGGGAGGAGCTACGAGCAGTACTTC. This translates into CAWSTQLGAGRSYEQYF.

The chain employs TRBV4-1 and TRBJ1-2; 9 bases map to TRBD1. J was trimmed by 0 bases and V by 1 base; bases with no gene match: 6. The germline V gene has CDR1 MGHRA and CDR2 YSYEKL. There are 17 residues in the CDR3. Here the CDR3 reads CASSQVGTGISNYGYTF. The CDR3 DNA sequence: TGCGCCAGCAGCCAAGTTGGGACAGGGATTTCTAACTATGGCTACACCTTC.

The V call is TRBV28, the J call TRBJ2-3, with 11 bases that match TRBD2. The CDR3 has 15 residues. CDR1 and CDR2 (germline): MDHEN, SYDVKM. V lost 6 bases and J lost 2; bases outside the gene matches: 4. CDR3 nucleotides: TGTGCCAGCAGCTCTAGCGGGGGGCCCACAGATACGCAGTATTTT. The encoded protein is CASSSSGGPTDTQYF.

This clone was seen only a few times. J is TRBJ2-7 and V is TRBV15; D possibly corresponds to TRBD2 (5 bases). This CDR3 has 14 amino acids. The germline gives CDR1 LNHNV, CDR2 YYDKDF (reference sequence). V lost 8 bases to trimming and J lost 0 bases, with 14 bases between them. The chain's CDR3 is CATARDFTSYEQYF. The DNA for the CDR3 is TGTGCCACCGCCCGGGATTTTACCTCCTACGAGCAGTACTTC.

The sample holds one count of this clone. The CDR3 DNA follows: TGTGCCACCAGCAGAGATCATGTGTACCAAGAGACCCAGTACTTC. Amino acid sequence: CATSRDHVYQETQYF. This sequence joins TRBV15 and TRBJ2-5; D is unclear. Per the germline V gene, CDR1 is LNHNV and CDR2 is YYDKDF (reference sequence). The CDR3 is 15 amino acids. Deletions cut 0 bases from V and 0 bases from J, with 8 bases between.